These T cell receptor beta chains were read from a single sample in a study of T cell repertoires in cytomegalovirus infection. TCRdb recomputed calls from the reads with MiXCR, one row per CDR3 protein. This table has around 280,000 distinct CDR3 sequences, 12% to 15% appearing once. The sample was PBMCs. Receptors originate from a human donor in good health (CMV status not recorded). Some clones in this sample may be carry-over from other donors' samples. CDR3s include the opening cysteine and the closing phenylalanine or tryptophan. D genes are given only for firm matches. Clone size is stated in some rows and not others, as once, few, many or a class when expanded.

d_call j_call v_call clone_size cdr3_nt cdr3_aa
- TRBJ2-7 TRBV29-1 few TGCAGCGTTATTAGACAGGAGAGCTACGAGCAGTACTTC CSVIRQESYEQYF
TRBD1 TRBJ2-2 TRBV7-2 - TGTGCCAGCAGCGACAGGGGACCGTGGGGTACCGGGGAGCTGTTTTTT CASSDRGPWGTGELFF
- TRBJ1-2 TRBV14 many TGTGCCAGCGGATGGGGTTCTGGCTACACCTTC CASGWGSGYTF
- TRBJ2-3 TRBV10-3 - TGTGCCATCACCAGCGGGTACACAGATACGCAGTATTTT CAITSGYTDTQYF
- TRBJ2-2 TRBV28 few TGTGCCAGCATACTTCGGTCCGGTTACACCGGGGAGCTGTTTTTT CASILRSGYTGELFF
- TRBJ1-1 TRBV7-9 many TGTGCCAGCAGCTTCCGTGGTGGAGATGAAGCTTTCTTT CASSFRGGDEAFF
- TRBJ2-1 TRBV4-1 - TGCGCCAGCAGCCAAGATAGGCTAGCTGGTGAGCAGTTCTTC CASSQDRLAGEQFF
- TRBJ1-2 TRBV13 few TGCGCCAGCACCTCGGGTGGCAACTATGGCTACACCTTC CASTSGGNYGYTF
- TRBJ2-3 TRBV12-3/TRBV12-4 many TGTGCCAGCAGTAAAGGGGGGGCCGTGGATACGCAGTATTTT CASSKGGAVDTQYF
TRBD1 TRBJ2-3 TRBV7-6 - TGTGCCAGCAGTGACAGGGGAGGAAGCACAGATACGCAGTATTTT CASSDRGGSTDTQYF
TRBD1 TRBJ2-7 TRBV6-6 - TGTGCCAGCAGTGGGGACAGGACTCTCTACGAGCAGTACTTC CASSGDRTLYEQYF
- TRBJ1-1 TRBV29-1 once TGCAGCTTGGGGGGGCCGGGAATGAACGCTGAAGCTTTCTTT CSLGGPGMNAEAFF
- TRBJ2-7 TRBV6-5 few TGTGCCAGCAGTCAAACGGGACTCGCCTACGAGCAGTACTTC CASSQTGLAYEQYF
- TRBJ2-5 TRBV10-3 many TGTGCCATTTGGGGGCGCTTAGAGACCCAGTACTTC CAIWGRLETQYF
- TRBJ1-2 TRBV6-1 many TGTGCCAGCAGTCCTGGGACTTACTATGGCTACACCTTC CASSPGTYYGYTF
- TRBJ2-7 TRBV7-2 many TGTGCCAGCAGCTTCCCACCCCGACCCAAGCAGTACTTC CASSFPPRPKQYF
- TRBJ1-2 TRBV23-1 few TGCGCCAGCATTCCCCTAGGGGCCTGCGGCTACACCTTC CASIPLGACGYTF
TRBD1 TRBJ1-1 TRBV20-1 - TGCAGTGCTAGAGACCCCGGGACAGGACTTGAAGCTTTCTTT CSARDPGTGLEAFF